Below are 3 T cell receptor beta chains sequenced from a single sample in a study of CD8+ T cells in alopecia areata. The sample's treatment: oral pan-JAK inhibitor, 5-10 mg twice daily. RNA extraction and reverse transcription yielded cDNA as sequencing template. Sequenced by immunoSEQ multiplex PCR; TCRdb stores in-frame clones only, minus some. The sample has under 200,000 clones, 65% seen once; the top ten hold about 0.94%. The sequencing here drew on CD4+ T cells sorted from blood, taken at week 4, from a patient treated with tofacitinib. Receptor source: a human donor with alopecia areata.

The J gene is TRBJ2-3, the V gene TRBV9, with 9 bases matching TRBD2. This CDR3 has 16 residues. Trimming took 0 bases from V and 4 from J; bases not matched to a gene: 6. Germline values: CDR1 SGDLS, CDR2 YYNGEE. CDR3 nucleotides: TGTGCCAGCAGCGTAGGAGGCGGGGGGGCTGCAGATACGCAGTATTTT. It yields the protein CASSVGGGGAADTQYF.

The chain carries TRBV30 and TRBJ1-1, with TRBD1 matching 7 bases. V gave up 3 bases and J gave up 0 bases; unmatched junction bases: 7. Germline CDR1 reads GTSNPN; CDR2 reads SVGIG (reference sequence). The CDR3 has 15 amino acids. The CDR3 DNA is TGTGCCTGGAGCGGACAGGTCAAATTGAACACTGAAGCTTTCTTT. Protein sequence: CAWSGQVKLNTEAFF.

The rearrangement links TRBV13 to TRBJ2-3; D not resolved. V lost 5 bases and J 3 bases, leaving 9 bases between the germline ends. This CDR3 has 13 amino acids. Germline CDR1 PRHDT, CDR2 FYEKMQ (reference sequence). The CDR3 DNA reads TGTGCCAGCAGCCCGCTTAGGACAGATACGCAGTATTTT. Translating gives CASSPLRTDTQYF.